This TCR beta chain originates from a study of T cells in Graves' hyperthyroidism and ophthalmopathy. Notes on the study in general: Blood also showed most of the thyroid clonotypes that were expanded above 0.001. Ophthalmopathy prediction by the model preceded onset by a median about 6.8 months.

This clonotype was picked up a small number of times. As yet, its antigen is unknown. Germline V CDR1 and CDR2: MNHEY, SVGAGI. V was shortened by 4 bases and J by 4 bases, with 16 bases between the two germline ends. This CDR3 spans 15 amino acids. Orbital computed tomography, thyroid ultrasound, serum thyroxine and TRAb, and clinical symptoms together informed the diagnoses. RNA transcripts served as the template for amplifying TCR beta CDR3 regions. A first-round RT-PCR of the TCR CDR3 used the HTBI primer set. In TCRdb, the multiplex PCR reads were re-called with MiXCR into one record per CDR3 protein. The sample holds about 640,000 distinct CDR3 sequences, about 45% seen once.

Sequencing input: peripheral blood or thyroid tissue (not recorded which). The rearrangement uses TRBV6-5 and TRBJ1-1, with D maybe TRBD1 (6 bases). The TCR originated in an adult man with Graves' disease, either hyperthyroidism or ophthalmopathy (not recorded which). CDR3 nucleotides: TGTGCCAGCAGTTCTCGGGGACAAGGCTCCACTGAAGCTTTCTTT. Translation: CASSSRGQGSTEAFF.